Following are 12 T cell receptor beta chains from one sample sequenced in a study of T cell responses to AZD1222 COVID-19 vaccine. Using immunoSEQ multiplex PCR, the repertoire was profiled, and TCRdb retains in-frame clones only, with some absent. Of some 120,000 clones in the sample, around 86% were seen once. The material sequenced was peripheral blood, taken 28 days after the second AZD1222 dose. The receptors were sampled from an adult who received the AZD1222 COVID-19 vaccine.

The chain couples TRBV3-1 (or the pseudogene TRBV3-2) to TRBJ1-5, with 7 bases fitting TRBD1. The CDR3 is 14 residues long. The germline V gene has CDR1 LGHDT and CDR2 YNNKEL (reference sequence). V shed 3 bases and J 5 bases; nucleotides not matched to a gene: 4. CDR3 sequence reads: CASSHGTAHQPQHF. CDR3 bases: TGTGCCAGCAGCCACGGGACAGCCCATCAGCCCCAGCATTTT.

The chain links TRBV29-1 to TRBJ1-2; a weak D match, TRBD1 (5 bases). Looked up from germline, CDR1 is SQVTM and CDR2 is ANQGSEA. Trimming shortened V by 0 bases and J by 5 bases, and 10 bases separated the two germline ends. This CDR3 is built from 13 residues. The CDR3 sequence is CSVEEGVGYGYTF. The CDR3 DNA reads TGCAGCGTTGAAGAAGGGGTGGGGTATGGCTACACCTTC.

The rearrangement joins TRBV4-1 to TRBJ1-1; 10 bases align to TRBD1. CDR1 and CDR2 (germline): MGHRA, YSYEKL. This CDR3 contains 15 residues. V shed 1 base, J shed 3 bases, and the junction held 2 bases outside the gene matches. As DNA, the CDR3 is TGCGCCAGCAGCCAAGGACAGGGGGCGGACACTGAAGCTTTCTTT. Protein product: CASSQGQGADTEAFF.

The CDR3, as DNA: TGTGCCAGTAGTGCTACAGGGTTGGAGACCCAGTACTTC. Encoded protein: CASSATGLETQYF. The gene calls are TRBV19 and TRBJ2-5; possible D gene TRBD1, 6 bases. V lost 5 bases, J lost 5 bases, and 12 bases lay in between. The CDR3 length is 13 residues. Germline V gene data show CDR1 as LNHDA and CDR2 as SQIVND (reference sequence).

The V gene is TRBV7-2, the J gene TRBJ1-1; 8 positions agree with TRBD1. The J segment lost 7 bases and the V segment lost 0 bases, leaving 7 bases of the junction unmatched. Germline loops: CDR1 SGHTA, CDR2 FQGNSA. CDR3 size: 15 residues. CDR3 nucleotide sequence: TGTGCCAGCAGCTTAGCCACGAACAGGGGGATTGAAGCTTTCTTT. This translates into CASSLATNRGIEAFF.

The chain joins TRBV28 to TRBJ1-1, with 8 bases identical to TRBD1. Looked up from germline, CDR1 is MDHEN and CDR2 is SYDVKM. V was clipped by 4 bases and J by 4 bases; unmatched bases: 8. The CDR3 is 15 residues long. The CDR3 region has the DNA TGTGCCAGCAGTTCCCCACAGGGGGGAGGCACTGAAGCTTTCTTT. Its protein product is CASSSPQGGGTEAFF.

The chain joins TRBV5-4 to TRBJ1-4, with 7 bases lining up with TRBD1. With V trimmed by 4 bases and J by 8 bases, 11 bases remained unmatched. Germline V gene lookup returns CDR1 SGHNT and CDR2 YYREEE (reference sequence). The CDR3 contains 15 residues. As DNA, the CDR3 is TGTGCCAGCAGCGAACTTACAGGGGCTGGCGAAAAACTGTTTTTT. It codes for CASSELTGAGEKLFF.

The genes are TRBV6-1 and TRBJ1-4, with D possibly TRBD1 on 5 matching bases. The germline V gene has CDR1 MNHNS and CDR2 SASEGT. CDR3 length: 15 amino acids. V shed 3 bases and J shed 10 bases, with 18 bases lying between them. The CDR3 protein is CASSDPAGGESKLFF. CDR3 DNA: TGTGCCAGCAGTGACCCCGCGGGGGGAGAGTCAAAACTGTTTTTT.

The CDR3 region has the DNA TGTGCCAGCAGTTTAGTGGGGAGAGGTGGCTACACCTTC. Encoded protein: CASSLVGRGGYTF. The chain carries TRBV28 and TRBJ1-2, with D unresolved. Germline assignment: CDR1 MDHEN and CDR2 SYDVKM. V lost 2 bases and J 7 bases, leaving 11 bases between the germline ends. The CDR3 length is 13 residues.

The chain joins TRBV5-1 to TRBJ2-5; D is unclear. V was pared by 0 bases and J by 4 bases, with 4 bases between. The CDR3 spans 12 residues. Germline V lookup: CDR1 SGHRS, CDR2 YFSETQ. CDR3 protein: CASSLDRETQYF. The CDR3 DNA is TGCGCCAGCAGCTTGGACAGAGAGACCCAGTACTTC.

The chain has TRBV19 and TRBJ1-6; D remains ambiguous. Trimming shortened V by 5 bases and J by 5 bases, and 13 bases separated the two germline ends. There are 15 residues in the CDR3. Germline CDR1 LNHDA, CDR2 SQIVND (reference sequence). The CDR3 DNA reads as TGTGCCAGTAGTGCTCCTCGACAACATAATTCACCCCTCCACTTT. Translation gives CASSAPRQHNSPLHF.

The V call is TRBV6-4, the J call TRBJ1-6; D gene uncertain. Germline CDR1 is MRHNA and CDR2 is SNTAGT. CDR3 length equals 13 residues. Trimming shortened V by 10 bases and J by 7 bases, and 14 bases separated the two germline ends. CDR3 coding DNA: TGTGCCACCTCGGTGACCGAGAATTCACCCCTCCACTTT. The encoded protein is CATSVTENSPLHF.